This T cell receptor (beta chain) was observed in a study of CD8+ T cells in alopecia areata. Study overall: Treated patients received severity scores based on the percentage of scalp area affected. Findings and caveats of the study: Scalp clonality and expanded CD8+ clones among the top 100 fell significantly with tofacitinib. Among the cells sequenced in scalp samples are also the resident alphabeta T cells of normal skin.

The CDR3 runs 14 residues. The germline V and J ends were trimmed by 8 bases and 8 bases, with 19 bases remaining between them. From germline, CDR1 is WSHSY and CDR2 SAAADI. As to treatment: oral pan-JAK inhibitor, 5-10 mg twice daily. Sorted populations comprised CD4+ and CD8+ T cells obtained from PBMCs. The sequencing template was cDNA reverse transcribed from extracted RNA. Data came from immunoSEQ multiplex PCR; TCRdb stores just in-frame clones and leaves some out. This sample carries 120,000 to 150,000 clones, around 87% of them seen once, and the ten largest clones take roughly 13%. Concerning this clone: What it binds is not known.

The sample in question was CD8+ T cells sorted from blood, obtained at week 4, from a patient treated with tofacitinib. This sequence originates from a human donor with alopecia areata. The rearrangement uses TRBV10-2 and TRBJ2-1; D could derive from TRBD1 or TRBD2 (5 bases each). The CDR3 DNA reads TGCGCCAGCGGGAGACTATCAGGGTGGGATGAGCAGTTCTTC. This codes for CASGRLSGWDEQFF.